This is a list of T cell receptor beta chains from one sample in a study of T-cell reconstitution after alpha-beta-depleted transplantation in children. Via MiXCR, TCRdb re-called the PCR reads, giving one row per CDR3 protein. The table has about 230,000 distinct CDR3 sequences, 7.5% to 10% seen once. This specimen consisted of PBMCs from the stem cell graft donor, obtained from the stem cell graft. These TCRs come from a human donor who donated a stem cell graft to a child with SCID. The conserved cysteine and the conserved F or W are not part of the CDR3 here. The order of the fields is V gene, CDR3 protein.

TRBV4-1 | ASSQEGQGVGDEQF
TRBV13 | ASSLGDRDVSGANVLT
TRBV20-1 | SESPARNTNEQY
TRBV3-1 | ASSSLKDSIYGYT
TRBV5-1 | ASSPFPGGGYEQY
TRBV5-1 | ASSLAAGAPGELF
TRBV7-8 | ASSLVSRGLGGSPLH
TRBV7-9 | ASSLAHWGNYGYT
TRBV12-3/TRBV12-4 | ASRAFGGSTGELF
TRBV7-8 | ASSGSRGVYNEQF
TRBV5-1 | ASSRQPPGQGYYEQY
TRBV20-1 | SASLGQEGQPQH
TRBV15 | ATSSGQGFYGYT
TRBV2 | ASRQGAYGYT
TRBV20-1 | SARARGAGIHEKLF
TRBV20-1 | NASSVHTEAF
TRBV5-1 | ASSPRESGYGYT
TRBV2 | ASREDSGNQPQH
TRBV5-1 | ASSLGQAGSPETQY
TRBV6-1 | ASSDPGQGRNTEAF
TRBV27 | ASRNIGTGLNEQF
TRBV7-2 | ASSLMTLTDTQY
TRBV20-1 | SARDPSIGQLNTEAF
TRBV7-2 | ASSSRSSYSSPLH
TRBV15 | ATSRVGIPYEQY
TRBV12-3/TRBV12-4 | TSSTSRDATNEKLF
TRBV20-1 | SFWGQVPGLLWDEQF
TRBV2 | ASSGDSYNEQF
TRBV30 | AWSVRDLAF
TRBV15 | ATSSGAGFNQPQH
TRBV5-1 | ASSLEGDYGYT
TRBV7-9 | ARMDRETDTQY
TRBV5-1 | ASSIGLGTNEKLF
TRBV5-5 | ASTIVLGQGVVGTQY
TRBV27 | ASSLTQTGELF
TRBV5-1 | ASSRVETQY
TRBV5-1 | ASSPGENIQY
TRBV19 | ASSRGTTFYEQY